This T cell receptor (beta chain) was profiled in a study of blood T cell repertoires in COVID-19. As for the study in general: Samples representing acute and convalescent COVID-19 were sourced from the United States, Italy and Spain. Sample material is recorded as cDNA or gDNA derived from T cells, B-cell-depleted T cells, or PBMCs.

In the original analysis: How many nucleated cells were present was estimated from reference gene primer amplification. Profiling relied on immunoSEQ multiplex PCR, and the TCRdb table lists in-frame clones only, not all of them. The V and J calls and clone size come from that table; D and trimming were worked out from the DNA. The table lists about 81,000 clones, 82% of them singletons. Trimming cost V 5 bases and J 4 bases, with 14 bases left between them. CDR1 is SGHAT and CDR2 is FQNNGV in the germline V gene. The CDR3 sequence is 14 residues long. This receptor was taken from a human donor in a cohort sampled during active COVID-19. This rearrangement joins TRBV11-2 to TRBJ1-2, with D tentatively TRBD1 (6 bases). The sequenced material came from peripheral blood. Here the CDR3 reads CASSINRVGYGYTF. The CDR3, as DNA: TGTGCCAGCAGCATAAACAGGGTGGGCTATGGCTACACCTTC.